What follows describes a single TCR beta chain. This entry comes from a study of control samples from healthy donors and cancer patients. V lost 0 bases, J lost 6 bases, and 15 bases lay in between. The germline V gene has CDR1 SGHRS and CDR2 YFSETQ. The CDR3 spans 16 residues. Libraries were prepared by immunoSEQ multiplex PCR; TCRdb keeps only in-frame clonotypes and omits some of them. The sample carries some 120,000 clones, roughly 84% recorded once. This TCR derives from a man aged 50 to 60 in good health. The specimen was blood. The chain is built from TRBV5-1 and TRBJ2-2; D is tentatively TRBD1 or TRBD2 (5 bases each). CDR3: CASSLGARVEAGELFF. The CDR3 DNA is TGCGCCAGCAGCTTGGGGGCCAGGGTGGAGGCCGGGGAGCTGTTTTTT. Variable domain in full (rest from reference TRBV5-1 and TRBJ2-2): KAGVTQTPRYLIKTRGQQVTLSCSPISGHRSVSWYQQTPGQGLQFLFEYFSETQRNKGNFPGRFSGRQFSNSRSEMNVSTLELGDSALYLCASSLGARVEAGELFFGEGSRLTVL.